The 13 T cell receptor beta chains in this list originate from one sample, sequenced in a study of blood T cell repertoires in COVID-19. TCRdb's table, derived via immunoSEQ multiplex PCR, lists solely in-frame clones and lacks some. The data hold more than 95,000 clones, with around 76% observed a single time. Source material: peripheral blood. Source of these receptors: a woman between 65 and 79 years old with acute or convalescent COVID-19.

This clone has a single count. The gene calls are TRBV20-1 and TRBJ2-5, with 8 bases fitting TRBD1. The CDR3 has 13 amino acids. Germline values: CDR1 DFQATT, CDR2 SNEGSKA (reference sequence). With 3 bases clipped from V and 4 bases from J, the junction kept 4 bases outside the gene matches. CDR3 sequence reads: CSASKGTGETQYF. The CDR3 DNA sequence: TGCAGTGCTAGTAAGGGGACAGGAGAGACCCAGTACTTC.

The chain is built from TRBV11-2 and TRBJ2-3; 8 positions match TRBD2. Germline assignment: CDR1 SGHAT and CDR2 FQNNGV. The CDR3 runs to 14 residues. V lost 3 bases and J lost 5; bases outside the gene matches: 4. In DNA, the CDR3 is TGTGCCAGCAGCTTCTTAGCGGGGAAAGATACGCAGTATTTT. Translation gives CASSFLAGKDTQYF.

The chain couples TRBV27 to TRBJ2-7; D ambiguous. V lost 4 bases and J 3 bases, leaving 4 bases between the germline ends. Looked up from germline, CDR1 is MNHEY and CDR2 is SMNVEV (reference sequence). The CDR3 loop spans 11 amino acids. CDR3 bases: TGTGCCAGCAGTTCCCACTACGAGCAGTACTTC. Amino acid sequence: CASSSHYEQYF.

This sequence joins TRBV19 and TRBJ2-3; TRBD1 might be the D (5 bases). The CDR3 totals 15 residues. V was clipped by 6 bases and J by 2 bases, with 15 bases between them. CDR1 is LNHDA, CDR2 SQIVND, per germline (reference sequence). CDR3 in DNA: TGTGCCAGTAGCAAGGGGAACCGGGTCACAGATACGCAGTATTTT. The encoded protein is CASSKGNRVTDTQYF.

The gene calls are TRBV11-2 and TRBJ1-5; D gene uncertain. The CDR3 runs to 13 residues. From germline, CDR1 is SGHAT and CDR2 FQNNGV. Trimming removed 4 bases at V and 4 bases at J, with 8 bases between. CDR3 coding DNA: TGTGCCAGCAGCTCAGACCCGAATCAGCCCCAGCATTTT. Protein sequence: CASSSDPNQPQHF.

V is TRBV4-1 and J is TRBJ1-2, with D possibly being TRBD1 (6 bases). The V gene's germline CDR1 is MGHRA and CDR2 YSYEKL. With 4 bases removed from V and 2 bases from J, the gap between germline ends came to 11 bases. The CDR3 runs 14 residues. This CDR3 is CASSLQGNNYGYTF. The CDR3, as DNA: TGCGCCAGCAGCCTTCAGGGGAACAACTATGGCTACACCTTC.

This clone is a singleton in its sample. Here the CDR3 DNA reads TGCGCCAGCAGCCCTACGAGGTATTCACCCCTCCACTTT. Encoded protein: CASSPTRYSPLHF. The chain couples TRBV5-1 to TRBJ1-6; D is unclear. Trimming stripped 4 bases from V and 8 bases from J, with 10 bases between. The CDR3 has 13 residues. CDR1 and CDR2 (germline): SGHRS, YFSETQ.

V gene TRBV5-8 combines with J gene TRBJ1-3; D is unclear. Germline V gene data show CDR1 as SGHTS and CDR2 as YDEGEE. The V end was cut by 1 base, the J end by 4 bases, with 9 bases between. This CDR3 is built from 14 residues. The CDR3, as DNA: TGTGCCAGCAGCTTGAACAGCTACGGAAACACCATATATTTT. Translated, it gives CASSLNSYGNTIYF.

The rearrangement joins TRBV19 to TRBJ1-4; weak D call: TRBD1 (5 bases). The CDR3 is 13 residues long. From germline, CDR1 is LNHDA and CDR2 SQIVND (reference sequence). Between the trimmed V and J ends, which lost 7 bases and 5 bases, there was a span of 11 bases. CDR3 loop: CASNNRRNEKLFF. The CDR3 coding sequence is TGTGCCAGTAATAACAGGCGGAATGAAAAACTGTTTTTT.

This clone was detected only a few times. The chain has TRBV19 and TRBJ1-1, with D hard to call. The V end was cut by 4 bases, the J end by 4 bases, with 7 bases between. The germline V gene encodes CDR1 LNHDA and CDR2 SQIVND (reference sequence). This CDR3 is built from 12 residues. CDR3 nucleotides: TGTGCCAGTAGTAACTCGCGCACTGAAGCTTTCTTT. It yields the protein CASSNSRTEAFF.

This chain connects TRBV29-1 to TRBJ1-1; D not certain. Germline-derived CDR1 and CDR2 are SQVTM and ANQGSEA. V lost 2 bases and J 4 bases, leaving 14 bases between the germline ends. This CDR3 is 14 amino acids long. This CDR3 reads CSVEKIKRGTEAFF. CDR3 nucleotide sequence: TGCAGCGTTGAAAAAATAAAGCGGGGCACTGAAGCTTTCTTT.

The chain links TRBV7-2 to TRBJ1-3; D unclear. Germline CDR1 SGHTA, CDR2 FQGNSA. V was cut by 8 bases and J by 4 bases, with 15 bases left in between. The CDR3 has 14 residues. CDR3 DNA sequence: TGTGCCAGCCAAGCTCTAGGAGACGGAAACACCATATATTTT. Translating gives CASQALGDGNTIYF.

The table lists this clone with a few counts. The chain employs TRBV28 and TRBJ2-7; tentative D call: TRBD1 (6 bases). Germline CDR1 is MDHEN and CDR2 is SYDVKM. V was pared by 5 bases and J by 2 bases, with 10 bases between. The CDR3 has 13 residues. For the CDR3, the DNA is TGTGCCAGCAGTCTGACAGGCCCCTACGAGCAGTACTTC. Translation gives CASSLTGPYEQYF. Looking up the rest from reference TRBV28 and TRBJ2-7 gives the full variable domain: DVKVTQSSRYLVKRTGEKVFLECVQDMDHENMFWYRQDPGLGLRLIYFSYDVKMKEKGDIPEGYSVSREKKERFSLILESASTNQTSMYLCASSLTGPYEQYFGPGTRLTVT.